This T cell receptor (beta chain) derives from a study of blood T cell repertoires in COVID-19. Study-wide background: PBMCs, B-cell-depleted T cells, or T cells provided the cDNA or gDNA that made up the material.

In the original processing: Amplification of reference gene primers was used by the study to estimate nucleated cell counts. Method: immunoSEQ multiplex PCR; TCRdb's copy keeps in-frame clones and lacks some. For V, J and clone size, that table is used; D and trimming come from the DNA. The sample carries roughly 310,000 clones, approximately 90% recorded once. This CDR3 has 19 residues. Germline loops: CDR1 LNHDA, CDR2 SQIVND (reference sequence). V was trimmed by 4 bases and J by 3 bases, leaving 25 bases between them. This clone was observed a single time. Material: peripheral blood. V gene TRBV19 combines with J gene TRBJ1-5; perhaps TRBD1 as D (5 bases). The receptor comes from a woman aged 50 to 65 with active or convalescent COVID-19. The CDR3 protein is CASSTPRRAGTPINQPQHF. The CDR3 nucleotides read TGTGCCAGTAGTACCCCCAGGAGGGCAGGGACCCCTATCAATCAGCCCCAGCATTTT.